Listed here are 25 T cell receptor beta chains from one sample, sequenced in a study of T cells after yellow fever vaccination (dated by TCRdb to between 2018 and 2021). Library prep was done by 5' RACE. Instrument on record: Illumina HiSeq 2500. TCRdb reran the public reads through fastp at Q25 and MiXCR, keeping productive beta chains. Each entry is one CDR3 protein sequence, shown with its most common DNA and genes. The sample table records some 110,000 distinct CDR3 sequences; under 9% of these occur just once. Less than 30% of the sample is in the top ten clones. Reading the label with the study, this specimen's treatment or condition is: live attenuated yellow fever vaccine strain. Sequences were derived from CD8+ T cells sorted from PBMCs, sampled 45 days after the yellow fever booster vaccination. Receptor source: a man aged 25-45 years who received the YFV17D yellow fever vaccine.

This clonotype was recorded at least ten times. Written as DNA, the CDR3 is TGCAGTGCCACCCTAGCGGGGCCATCCTACGAGCAGTACTTC. It translates to CSATLAGPSYEQYF. The J gene is TRBJ2-7, the V gene TRBV20-1; the match to TRBD2 covers 9 bases. With 6 bases clipped from V and 1 base from J, the junction kept 7 bases outside the gene matches. Germline V CDR1 and CDR2: DFQATT, SNEGSKA (reference sequence). The CDR3 loop spans 14 amino acids.

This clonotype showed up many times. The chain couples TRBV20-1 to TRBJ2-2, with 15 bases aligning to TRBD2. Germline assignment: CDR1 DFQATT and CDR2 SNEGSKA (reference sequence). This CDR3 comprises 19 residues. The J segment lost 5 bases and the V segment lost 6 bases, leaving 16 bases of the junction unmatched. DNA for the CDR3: TGCAGTGCCCGCGGACTAGCGGGAGGGCGAGTCCACGAAACCGGGGAGCTGTTTTTT. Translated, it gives CSARGLAGGRVHETGELFF.

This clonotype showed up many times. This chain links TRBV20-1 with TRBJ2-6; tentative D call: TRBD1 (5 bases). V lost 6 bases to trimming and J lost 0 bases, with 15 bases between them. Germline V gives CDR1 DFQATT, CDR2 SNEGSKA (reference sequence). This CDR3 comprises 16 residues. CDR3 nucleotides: TGCAGTGCCATTAGGGGCGGTAGCTCTGGGGCCAACGTCCTGACTTTC. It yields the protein CSAIRGGSSGANVLTF.

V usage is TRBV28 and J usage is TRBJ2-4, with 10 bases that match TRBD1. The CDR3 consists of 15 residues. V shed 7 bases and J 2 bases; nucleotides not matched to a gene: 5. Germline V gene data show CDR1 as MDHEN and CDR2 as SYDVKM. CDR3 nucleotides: TGTGCCAGCATACCGGGACAGGGGTCCAAAAACATTCAGTACTTC. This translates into CASIPGQGSKNIQYF.

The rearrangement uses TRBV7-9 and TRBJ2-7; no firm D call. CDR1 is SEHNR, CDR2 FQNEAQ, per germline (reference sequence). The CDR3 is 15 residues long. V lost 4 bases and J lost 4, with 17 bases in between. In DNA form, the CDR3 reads TGTGCCAGCAGCTCTGTAATGGGTACCCTTTACGAGCAGTACTTC. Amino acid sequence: CASSSVMGTLYEQYF.

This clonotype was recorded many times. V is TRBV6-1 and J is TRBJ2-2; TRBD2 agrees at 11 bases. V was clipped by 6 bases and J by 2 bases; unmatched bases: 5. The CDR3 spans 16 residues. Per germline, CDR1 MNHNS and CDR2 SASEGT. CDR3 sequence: CASRPTSGSNTGELFF. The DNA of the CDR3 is TGTGCCAGCAGACCCACTAGCGGGAGCAACACCGGGGAGCTGTTTTTT.

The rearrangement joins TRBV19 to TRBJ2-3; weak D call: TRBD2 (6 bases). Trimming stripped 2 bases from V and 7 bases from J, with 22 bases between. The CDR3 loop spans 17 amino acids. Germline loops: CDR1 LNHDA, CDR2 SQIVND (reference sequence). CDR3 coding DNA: TGTGCCAGTAGTATACCTCTGGGGACTGGAGAACGGAATACGCAGTATTTT. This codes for CASSIPLGTGERNTQYF.

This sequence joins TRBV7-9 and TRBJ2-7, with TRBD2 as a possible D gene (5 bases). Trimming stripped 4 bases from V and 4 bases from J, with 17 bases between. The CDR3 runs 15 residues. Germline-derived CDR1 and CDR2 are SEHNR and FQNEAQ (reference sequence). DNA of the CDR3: TGTGCCAGCAGCTCTCGATCCGGGATCATTTACGAGCAGTACTTC. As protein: CASSSRSGIIYEQYF. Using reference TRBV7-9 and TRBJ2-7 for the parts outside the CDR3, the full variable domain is DTGVSQNPRHKITKRGQNVTFRCDPISEHNRLYWYRQTLGQGPEFLTYFQNEAQLEKSRLLSDRFSAERPKGSFSTLEIQRTEQGDSAMYLCASSSRSGIIYEQYFGPGTRLTVT.

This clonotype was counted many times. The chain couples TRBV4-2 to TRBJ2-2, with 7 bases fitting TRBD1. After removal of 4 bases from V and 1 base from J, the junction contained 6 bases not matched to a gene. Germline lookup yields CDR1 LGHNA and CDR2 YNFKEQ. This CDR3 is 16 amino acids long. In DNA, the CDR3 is TGTGCCAGCAGCCCCCAGGGGACAGAGAACACCGGGGAGCTGTTTTTT. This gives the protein CASSPQGTENTGELFF.

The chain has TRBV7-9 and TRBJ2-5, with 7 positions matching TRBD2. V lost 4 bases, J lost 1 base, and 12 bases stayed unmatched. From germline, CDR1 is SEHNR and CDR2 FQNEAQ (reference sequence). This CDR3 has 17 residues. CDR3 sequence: CASSSKLRTSSQETQYF. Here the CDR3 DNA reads TGTGCCAGCAGCTCGAAACTTCGGACTAGTTCCCAAGAGACCCAGTACTTC.

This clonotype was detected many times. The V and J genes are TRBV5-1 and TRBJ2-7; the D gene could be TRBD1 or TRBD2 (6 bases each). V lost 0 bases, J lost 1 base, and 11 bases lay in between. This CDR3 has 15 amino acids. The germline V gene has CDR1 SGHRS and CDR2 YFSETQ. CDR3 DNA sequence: TGCGCCAGCAGCTTGGATCAGGGGACTTCCTACGAGCAGTACTTC. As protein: CASSLDQGTSYEQYF. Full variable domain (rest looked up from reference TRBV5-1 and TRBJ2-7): KAGVTQTPRYLIKTRGQQVTLSCSPISGHRSVSWYQQTPGQGLQFLFEYFSETQRNKGNFPGRFSGRQFSNSRSEMNVSTLELGDSALYLCASSLDQGTSYEQYFGPGTRLTVT.

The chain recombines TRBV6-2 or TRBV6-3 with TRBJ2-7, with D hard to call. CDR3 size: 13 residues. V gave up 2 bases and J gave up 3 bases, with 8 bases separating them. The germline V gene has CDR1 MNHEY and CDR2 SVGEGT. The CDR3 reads CASSYAGLYEQYF. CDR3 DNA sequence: TGTGCCAGCAGTTACGCTGGTCTCTACGAGCAGTACTTC.

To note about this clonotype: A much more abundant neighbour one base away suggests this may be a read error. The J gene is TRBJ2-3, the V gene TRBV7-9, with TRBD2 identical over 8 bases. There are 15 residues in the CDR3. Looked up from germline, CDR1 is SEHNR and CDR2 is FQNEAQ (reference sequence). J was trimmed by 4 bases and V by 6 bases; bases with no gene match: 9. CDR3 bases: TGTGCCAGCAGTGGGATCCGGGGGGGCGCAGATACGCAGTATTTT. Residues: CASSGIRGGADTQYF.

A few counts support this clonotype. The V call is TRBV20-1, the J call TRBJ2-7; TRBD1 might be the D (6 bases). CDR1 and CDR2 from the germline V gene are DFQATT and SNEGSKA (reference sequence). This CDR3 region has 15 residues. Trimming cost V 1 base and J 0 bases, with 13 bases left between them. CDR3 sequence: CSARARDKSSYEQYF. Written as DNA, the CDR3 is TGCAGTGCTAGAGCCCGGGACAAGAGCTCCTACGAGCAGTACTTC.

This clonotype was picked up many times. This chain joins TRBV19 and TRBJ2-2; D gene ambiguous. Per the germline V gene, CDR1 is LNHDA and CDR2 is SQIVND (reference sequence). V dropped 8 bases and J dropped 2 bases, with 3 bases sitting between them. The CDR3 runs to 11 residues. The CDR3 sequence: CASVNTGELFF. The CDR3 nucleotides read TGTGCCAGTGTCAACACCGGGGAGCTGTTTTTT.

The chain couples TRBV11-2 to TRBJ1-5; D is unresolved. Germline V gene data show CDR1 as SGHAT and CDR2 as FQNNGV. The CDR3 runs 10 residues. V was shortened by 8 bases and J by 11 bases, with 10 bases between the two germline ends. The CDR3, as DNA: TGTGCCAGCCACCGGTGGGCCCAGCATTTT. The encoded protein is CASHRWAQHF.

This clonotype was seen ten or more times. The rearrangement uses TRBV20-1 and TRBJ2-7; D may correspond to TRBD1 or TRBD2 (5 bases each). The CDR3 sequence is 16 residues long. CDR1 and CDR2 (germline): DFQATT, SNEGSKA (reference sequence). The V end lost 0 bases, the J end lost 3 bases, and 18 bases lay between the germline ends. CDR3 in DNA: TGCAGTGCTAGAGATTCCCTCCGGGACGTTGACTACGAGCAGTACTTC. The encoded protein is CSARDSLRDVDYEQYF.

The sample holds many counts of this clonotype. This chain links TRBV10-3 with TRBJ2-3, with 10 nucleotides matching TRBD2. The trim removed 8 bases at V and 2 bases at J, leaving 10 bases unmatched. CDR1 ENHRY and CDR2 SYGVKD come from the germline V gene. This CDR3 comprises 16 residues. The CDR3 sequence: CAIGDLAGDTTDTQYF. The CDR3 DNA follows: TGTGCCATCGGGGATCTAGCGGGAGATACCACAGATACGCAGTATTTT.

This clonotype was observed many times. The CDR3 spells CATLGSYNEQFF. Here the CDR3 DNA reads TGTGCCACCTTGGGGTCCTACAATGAGCAGTTCTTC. This chain joins TRBV7-9 and TRBJ2-1; D gene ambiguous. The CDR3 runs 12 residues. The V gene lost 10 bases and the J gene lost 1 base, with 8 bases spanning the gap. CDR1 is SEHNR, CDR2 FQNEAQ, per germline (reference sequence).

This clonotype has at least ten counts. The CDR3 reads CASSASGLITDTQYF. The CDR3 DNA is TGTGCCAGCAGCGCATCGGGACTTATCACAGATACGCAGTATTTT. The chain couples TRBV5-6 to TRBJ2-3; D perhaps matches TRBD2 (6 bases). CDR1 and CDR2 (germline): SGHDT, YYEEEE. The V end lost 4 bases, the J end lost 2 bases, and 14 bases lay between the germline ends. The CDR3 has 15 residues.

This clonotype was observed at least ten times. CDR3 DNA sequence: TGTGCCACCAGTGACTTTTATGGACAGGAGCAGTTCTTC. Its translation is CATSDFYGQEQFF. The chain has TRBV24-1 and TRBJ2-1; TRBD1 might be the D (6 bases). V lost 4 bases, J lost 10 bases, and 13 bases lay in between. The CDR3 covers 13 residues. CDR1 and CDR2 from the germline V gene are KGHDR and SFDVKD.

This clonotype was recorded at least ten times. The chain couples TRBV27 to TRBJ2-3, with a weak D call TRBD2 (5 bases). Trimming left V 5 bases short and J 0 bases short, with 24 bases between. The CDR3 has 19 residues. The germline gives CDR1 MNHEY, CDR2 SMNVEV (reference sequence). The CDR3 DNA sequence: TGTGCCAGCAGTAGTAAACTCATCGGACTTGGAACTAGCACAGATACGCAGTATTTT. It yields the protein CASSSKLIGLGTSTDTQYF.

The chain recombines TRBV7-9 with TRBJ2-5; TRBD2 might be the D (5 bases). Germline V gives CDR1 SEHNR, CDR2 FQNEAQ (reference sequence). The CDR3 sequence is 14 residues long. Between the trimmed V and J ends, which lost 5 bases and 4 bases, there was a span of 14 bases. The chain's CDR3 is CASSHPGNGETQYF. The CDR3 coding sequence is TGTGCCAGCAGCCACCCGGGAAATGGAGAGACCCAGTACTTC.

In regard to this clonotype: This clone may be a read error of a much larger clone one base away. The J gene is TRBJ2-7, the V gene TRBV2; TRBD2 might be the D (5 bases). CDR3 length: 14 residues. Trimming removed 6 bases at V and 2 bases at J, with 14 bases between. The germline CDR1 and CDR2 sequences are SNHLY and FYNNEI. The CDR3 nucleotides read TGTGCCAGCAGAGACTCCACGGGAACCTACGAGCAGTACTTC. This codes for CASRDSTGTYEQYF.

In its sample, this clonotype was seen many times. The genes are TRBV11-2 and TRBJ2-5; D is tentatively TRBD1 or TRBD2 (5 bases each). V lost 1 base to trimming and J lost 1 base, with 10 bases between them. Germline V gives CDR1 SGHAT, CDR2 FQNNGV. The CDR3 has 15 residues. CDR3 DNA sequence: TGTGCCAGCAGCTTAGGGCAAGGGACCCAAGAGACCCAGTACTTC. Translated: CASSLGQGTQETQYF.